This T cell receptor beta chain was recovered during a study of early T cells in non-severe SARS-CoV-2 infection. Study overall: Unsorted whole blood bulk RNA was sequenced, with unpaired chains.

Germline V CDR1 and CDR2: SGDLS, YYNGEE. Trimming pared 3 bases from V and 4 bases from J, leaving 16 bases between. This CDR3 has 15 amino acids. The TCR library protocol attached unique molecular identifiers to the individual cDNA molecules. TCRdb reprocessed the 5' RACE reads via MiXCR and lists one record per CDR3 protein. The sample records approximately 39,000 distinct CDR3 sequences, about 6.8% being singletons. This clonotype was seen more than once but under ten times. Its antigen is currently unknown. Findings of the study overall: Anti-spike CD8 responses were favored in VDJdb matching, and private and CD4 specificities were missed.

The sample here was whole blood, taken at baseline. The chain combines TRBV9 with TRBJ1-1, with D unresolved. This TCR was recovered from an adult who was a healthcare worker with PCR-confirmed SARS-CoV-2 infection or an uninfected control (not recorded which). The CDR3 reads CASSAKPDGGTEAFF. The CDR3 nucleotides read TGTGCCAGCAGCGCAAAACCGGACGGAGGCACTGAAGCTTTCTTT.